This T cell receptor beta chain was retrieved from a study of radiotherapy plus CTLA-4 blockade in lung cancer. As for the study in general: Disease control was present in around a third of patients, and objective responses in approximately 19%.

Germline V gene sequence: CDR1 LGHNA, CDR2 YSLEER. V trimming: 2 bases; J trimming: 4 bases; junction bases outside the gene matches: 6. The CDR3 is made up of 16 amino acids. On this clone: Its antigen is as yet unknown.

The protocol was immunoSEQ multiplex PCR, while the TCRdb copy is restricted to in-frame clones and leaves out a portion. The profile shows 35,000 to 50,000 clones, roughly 67% of them singletons. In chemo-refractory metastatic non-small-cell lung cancer, patients got ipilimumab CTLA-4 blockade together with focal radiation. Findings of the study overall: The study found tumor-derived TCR clones expanded in blood after radiotherapy plus ipilimumab. How blood T cell clones changed early, along with interferon-beta, reportedly forecast response best.

The V call is TRBV4-3, the J call TRBJ2-1; 9 nucleotides agree with TRBD2. The sample was peripheral blood, taken from a patient treated with radiotherapy plus ipilimumab. The TCR originated in a human donor with non-small cell lung cancer who had a partial response to radiotherapy plus ipilimumab. CDR3 residues: CASSQWGSGGYNEQFF. CDR3 DNA: TGCGCCAGCAGCCAATGGGGTAGCGGGGGATACAATGAGCAGTTCTTC.